The present entry profiles one T cell receptor beta chain with its context. The sample originates from a study of blood T cell repertoires in COVID-19. Study information: Donors in the United States, Italy and Spain gave samples during acute or convalescent COVID-19. T cells, B-cell-depleted T cells, or PBMCs supplied cDNA or gDNA.

Germline assignment: CDR1 MNHEY and CDR2 SVGAGI. Trimming cost V 6 bases and J 3 bases; bases outside gene matches: 4. This CDR3 region has 15 residues. In the original analysis: Scientists estimated how many nucleated cells there were by amplifying reference gene primers. The repertoire was sequenced with immunoSEQ multiplex PCR; TCRdb's copy has only in-frame clones and lacks some. From that table come the V and J calls and clone size; the DNA was used to work out D and trimming. Counted here are about 200,000 clones, roughly 90% occurring once; the ten biggest clones make up around 1.5%. The source material was peripheral blood. The clonotype was recovered from a man aged 18 to 30 with active or convalescent COVID-19. The chain carries TRBV6-5 and TRBJ2-2; TRBD1 agrees at 10 bases. The CDR3 nucleotides read TGTGCCAGCAGGTCCGGGACAGGGGACACCGGGGAGCTGTTTTTT. Amino acid sequence: CASRSGTGDTGELFF.